These 11 T cell receptor beta chains share one sample of origin, sequenced in a study of T cells after yellow fever vaccination. One entry per CDR3 protein results from TCRdb running MiXCR on the 5' RACE reads. Altogether 450,000 to 650,000 distinct CDR3 sequences are present, 21% being singletons, with the ten largest covering 15% to 20%. Source: PBMCs, taken approximately 20 days after the first yellow fever vaccination. The receptors originated from a man aged 18 to 30 who received the YFV17D yellow fever vaccine.

This clonotype occurred once. The chain links TRBV3-1 to TRBJ1-4; no reliable D call. V was pared by 4 bases and J by 11 bases, with 11 bases between. This CDR3 spans 12 amino acids. CDR1 LGHDT and CDR2 YNNKEL come from the germline V gene (reference sequence). CDR3 DNA sequence: TGTGCCAGCAGCCCGACTGGACTTAAACTGTTTTTT. This translates into CASSPTGLKLFF.

V usage is TRBV4-3 and J usage is TRBJ2-7; 8 bases are shared with TRBD1. Germline V gene lookup returns CDR1 LGHNA and CDR2 YSLEER. Germline trimming cut 4 bases from V and 1 base from J; bases unmatched to any gene: 9. CDR3 length: 16 residues. The CDR3 sequence is CASSRVQGARSYEQYF. The DNA of the CDR3 is TGCGCCAGCAGCCGGGTCCAGGGGGCTAGATCCTACGAGCAGTACTTC.

This clonotype was seen more than once but under ten times. CDR3 region: CASSGTYAATGELFF. CDR3 bases: TGTGCCAGCTCAGGGACCTACGCCGCCACCGGGGAGCTGTTTTTT. The gene calls are TRBV18 and TRBJ2-2; D possibly uses TRBD1 or TRBD2 (5 bases each). Trimming removed 5 bases at V and 4 bases at J, with 14 bases between. This CDR3 is 15 amino acids long. Per germline, CDR1 KGHSH and CDR2 LQKENI. Full variable domain (missing parts from reference TRBV18 and TRBJ2-2): NAGVMQNPRHLVRRRGQEARLRCSPMKGHSHVYWYRQLPEEGLKFMVYLQKENIIDESGMPKERFSAEFPKEGPSILRIQQVVRGDSAAYFCASSGTYAATGELFFGEGSRLTVL.

This rearrangement joins TRBV7-3 to TRBJ2-1, with 7 bases aligning to TRBD2. Germline lookup yields CDR1 SGHTA and CDR2 FQGTGA. V gave up 5 bases and J gave up 7 bases; unmatched junction bases: 11. The length of the CDR3 is 15 residues. The CDR3 DNA is TGTGCCAGCAGCCCCGGCTCTGGGGGGGGAAATGAGCAGTTCTTC. Its translation is CASSPGSGGGNEQFF. Together with reference TRBV7-3 and TRBJ2-1, the CDR3 gives the full variable domain: GAGVSQTPSNKVTEKGKYVELRCDPISGHTALYWYRQSLGQGPEFLIYFQGTGAADDSGLPNDRFFAVRPEGSVSTLKIQRTERGDSAVYLCASSPGSGGGNEQFFGPGTRLTVL.

The chain is built from TRBV7-2 and TRBJ2-3, with D possibly matching TRBD1 (6 bases). CDR1 and CDR2 from the germline V gene are SGHTA and FQGNSA. V was trimmed by 4 bases and J by 4 bases, leaving 15 bases between them. The CDR3 contains 15 residues. This chain's CDR3 is CASSSGQRYADTQYF. In nucleotides, the CDR3 is TGTGCCAGCAGCTCCGGACAGCGTTACGCAGATACGCAGTATTTT.

V usage is TRBV6-2 or TRBV6-3 and J usage is TRBJ2-2; no clear D gene. The CDR3 loop spans 16 amino acids. Trimming removed 2 bases at V and 5 bases at J, with 15 bases between. CDR1 is MNHEY and CDR2 is SVGEGT in the germline V gene. CDR3 sequence (DNA): TGTGCCAGCAGTTACGGCCCCTCCGCAGAGACCGGGGAGCTGTTTTTT. Protein sequence: CASSYGPSAETGELFF.

This chain joins TRBV3-1 and TRBJ2-3, with 14 bases fitting TRBD2. The V gene end was trimmed by 0 bases and the J gene end by 2 bases; junction bases not matched to a gene: 10. Germline values: CDR1 LGHDT, CDR2 YNNKEL (reference sequence). CDR3 size: 20 residues. DNA for the CDR3: TGTGCCAGCAGCCAAGAATTATCAGGACTAGCGGGGGGCGTCACAGATACGCAGTATTTT. Its protein is CASSQELSGLAGGVTDTQYF.

This clonotype was recorded a few times. The CDR3 region has the DNA TGTGCCAGCAGTGCCCTAGACATACGCTATGGCTACACCTTC. Amino acid sequence: CASSALDIRYGYTF. The rearrangement links TRBV6-1 to TRBJ1-2; no clear D. Germline V gives CDR1 MNHNS, CDR2 SASEGT. This CDR3 region has 14 residues. V lost 4 bases and J 4 bases, leaving 13 bases between the germline ends.

The J gene is TRBJ2-1, the V gene TRBV9, with D perhaps TRBD2 (6 bases). Trimming pared 6 bases from V and 0 bases from J, leaving 16 bases between. The germline V gene encodes CDR1 SGDLS and CDR2 YYNGEE. This CDR3 has 16 residues. The CDR3 is CASTVGGPPSYNEQFF. The CDR3 nucleotides are TGTGCCAGCACCGTTGGAGGGCCGCCCTCCTACAATGAGCAGTTCTTC.

The genes are TRBV5-1 and TRBJ2-1, with 8 positions matching TRBD1. In germline, CDR1 is SGHRS, CDR2 YFSETQ. The CDR3 length is 15 residues. Trimming cost V 4 bases and J 3 bases; bases outside gene matches: 6. The CDR3 reads CASSPRDRSYNEQFF. Written as DNA, the CDR3 is TGCGCCAGCAGCCCACGGGACAGGAGCTACAATGAGCAGTTCTTC.

The chain carries TRBV5-1 and TRBJ1-2, with D tentatively TRBD1 (6 bases). CDR1 and CDR2 from the germline V gene are SGHRS and YFSETQ. V gave up 2 bases and J gave up 2 bases, with 10 bases separating them. This CDR3 has 14 residues. CDR3 in amino acids: CASSFRGHNYGYTF. CDR3 coding DNA: TGCGCCAGCAGCTTTAGGGGACACAACTATGGCTACACCTTC.